One and the same sample provided the 25 T cell receptor beta chains below, sequenced in a study of CD8 T cells in ankylosing spondylitis. From the 5' RACE reads, TCRdb called clonotypes with MiXCR, one entry per CDR3 protein. The sample carries about 100,000 distinct CDR3 sequences, approximately 9% recorded once. Sequencing was done on a sample of blood, either unsorted or a sorted T cell fraction (not recorded which). The source of these receptors is a male donor with ankylosing spondylitis or in good health (not recorded which).

This clonotype appeared a single time. This sequence joins TRBV28 and TRBJ2-5; TRBD1 aligns across 7 bases. The CDR3 contains 15 residues. V was pared by 4 bases and J by 1 base, with 6 bases of the junction left unmatched. CDR1 and CDR2 from the germline V gene are MDHEN and SYDVKM. Written as DNA, the CDR3 is TGTGCCAGCAGTTCCTTCAGGGACAGCCAAGAGACCCAGTACTTC. Translation gives CASSSFRDSQETQYF.

This clonotype appeared many times. The gene calls are TRBV25-1 and TRBJ2-7; D might be TRBD1 (5 bases). Germline V gives CDR1 MGHDK, CDR2 SYGVNS. This CDR3 has 14 amino acids. Trimming took 0 bases from V and 13 from J, leaving 19 bases between them. The CDR3 DNA is TGTGCCAGCAGTGAATATGAGGACAACCTGGGGCATTACTTC. Its translation is CASSEYEDNLGHYF.

This clonotype was detected many times. This rearrangement joins TRBV20-1 to TRBJ2-4; 11 bases fit TRBD2. J lost 1 base, V lost 0 bases, and 8 bases had no gene match. CDR1 is DFQATT, CDR2 SNEGSKA, per germline (reference sequence). The CDR3 sequence is 18 residues long. CDR3 sequence: CSARDSSGGSGAKNIQYF. The CDR3 DNA is TGCAGTGCTAGAGATTCTAGCGGGGGGTCCGGGGCCAAAAACATTCAGTACTTC.

This clonotype was detected only a few times. The rearrangement uses TRBV28 and TRBJ2-7, with 8 bases matching TRBD1. Germline values: CDR1 MDHEN, CDR2 SYDVKM. This CDR3 is built from 12 residues. Unmatched junction bases numbered 4, after V lost 11 bases and J lost 1 base. The CDR3 DNA follows: TGTGCCTGTCGACAGGGGTCCTACGAGCAGTACTTC. It codes for CACRQGSYEQYF. Drawing the rest from reference TRBV28 and TRBJ2-7, the complete variable domain is DVKVTQSSRYLVKRTGEKVFLECVQDMDHENMFWYRQDPGLGLRLIYFSYDVKMKEKGDIPEGYSVSREKKERFSLILESASTNQTSMYLCACRQGSYEQYFGPGTRLTVT.

For this clonotype: A much more abundant neighbour one base away suggests this may be a read error. The chain carries TRBV11-2 and TRBJ2-1; unclear D gene. With 1 base removed from V and 12 bases from J, the gap between germline ends came to 7 bases. Germline V CDR1 and CDR2: SGHAT, FQNNGV. This CDR3 comprises 11 residues. The CDR3 nucleotides read TGTGCCAGCAGCTTAGTGGATGCGCAGTTCTTC. This encodes CASSLVDAQFF.

This clonotype counts as medium-sized. The chain combines TRBV29-1 with TRBJ1-4; TRBD1 matches at 8 bases. The CDR3 has 12 residues. V was pared by 7 bases and J by 8 bases, with 6 bases of the junction left unmatched. Germline V lookup: CDR1 SQVTM, CDR2 ANQGSEA. The CDR3 sequence: CSGGQGVEKLFF. The CDR3 region has the DNA TGCAGCGGTGGACAGGGTGTGGAAAAACTGTTTTTT.

This clonotype showed up just a few times. This chain uses TRBV19 with TRBJ2-5; tentatively, D is TRBD1 or TRBD2 (5 bases each). The CDR3 has 13 residues. Trimming removed 5 bases from V and 3 bases from J, with 10 bases in between. The germline V gene has CDR1 LNHDA and CDR2 SQIVND (reference sequence). The CDR3 sequence: CASSALGEETQYF. CDR3 sequence (DNA): TGTGCCAGTAGTGCCCTGGGGGAAGAGACCCAGTACTTC.

This clonotype was counted ten times or more. The gene calls are TRBV12-3 or TRBV12-4 and TRBJ2-1, with D hard to call. This CDR3 region has 11 residues. Deletions cut 5 bases from V and 8 bases from J, with 7 bases between. In DNA, the CDR3 is TGTGCCAGCAGTGTGGGTTATGAGCAGTTCTTC. Encoded protein: CASSVGYEQFF.

This clonotype was detected many times. The CDR3 reads CASSLTRRNEKLFF. Written as DNA, the CDR3 is TGTGCCAGCAGTTTAACTAGACGAAATGAAAAACTGTTTTTT. The rearrangement links TRBV12-3 or TRBV12-4 to TRBJ1-4; D remains unclear. V lost 2 bases and J lost 5, with 9 bases in between. The CDR3 contains 14 residues.

The chain has TRBV5-1 and TRBJ2-5, with D perhaps given as TRBD1 or TRBD2 (5 bases each). The germline V gene has CDR1 SGHRS and CDR2 YFSETQ. This CDR3 spans 13 amino acids. V was clipped by 0 bases and J by 6 bases, with 9 bases between them. The CDR3 reads CASSLAGAQTQYF. For the CDR3, the DNA is TGCGCCAGCAGCTTGGCCGGGGCTCAGACCCAGTACTTC.

The chain uses TRBV12-3 or TRBV12-4 and TRBJ2-1; D is unclear. This CDR3 region has 14 residues. V was pared by 3 bases and J by 3 bases, with 9 bases between. The CDR3 region has the DNA TGTGCCAGCAGTTTCCAGAATATCTACAATGAGCAGTTCTTC. Translated: CASSFQNIYNEQFF.

This clonotype has a count of ten or more. The chain joins TRBV6-6 to TRBJ1-1; D is unclear. Germline V lookup: CDR1 MNHNY, CDR2 SVGAGI (reference sequence). Trimming cost V 11 bases and J 4 bases, with 17 bases left between them. The CDR3 has 13 amino acids. CDR3 region: CAGSPTRGTEAFF. As DNA, the CDR3 is TGTGCCGGATCACCGACCCGTGGCACTGAAGCTTTCTTT.

This clonotype was recorded at least ten times. The V call is TRBV6-2 or TRBV6-3, the J call TRBJ2-1; no firm D call. Germline V CDR1 and CDR2: MNHEY, SVGEGT. This CDR3 is 14 amino acids long. The V end lost 6 bases, the J end lost 6 bases, and 15 bases lay between the germline ends. The CDR3: CASSEKPVRNEQFF. The DNA of the CDR3 is TGTGCCAGCAGCGAAAAACCGGTACGCAATGAGCAGTTCTTC.

Ten or more counts support this clonotype. The chain is built from TRBV7-6 and TRBJ2-7, with 9 bases fitting TRBD1. This CDR3 has 14 residues. The germline CDR1 and CDR2 sequences are SGHVS and FNYEAQ. J was trimmed by 4 bases and V by 6 bases; bases with no gene match: 7. Written as DNA, the CDR3 is TGTGCCAGCAGTCTCGAGGACAGGGGATACGAGCAGTACTTC. The encoded protein is CASSLEDRGYEQYF.

About this clonotype itself: Being one base from a much bigger clone, this may be a read error. The V call is TRBV5-4, the J call TRBJ2-6; TRBD1 matches 9 bases. From germline, CDR1 is SGHNT and CDR2 YYREEE (reference sequence). The CDR3 consists of 18 residues. The CDR3 sequence: CASRDPGQGIGGTNVLTF. CDR3 in DNA: TGTGCCAGCAGGGATCCAGGACAGGGGATAGGTGGGACCAACGTCCTGACTTTC.

The chain employs TRBV7-2 and TRBJ2-1; 12 bases fit TRBD2. Germline CDR1 reads SGHTA; CDR2 reads FQGNSA. The CDR3 is 17 residues long. V dropped 8 bases and J dropped 4; count of bases not matched to a gene: 12. The CDR3 reads CASRYQPTSGGYNEQFF. For the CDR3, the DNA is TGTGCCAGCCGCTACCAACCTACTAGCGGGGGGTACAATGAGCAGTTCTTC.

This clonotype was recorded a few times. The gene calls are TRBV11-2 and TRBJ2-5; D ambiguous. The V gene's germline CDR1 is SGHAT and CDR2 FQNNGV. The CDR3 totals 16 residues. V was trimmed by 4 bases and J by 1 base, leaving 16 bases between them. CDR3 sequence: CASSSLIRVAQETQYF. The CDR3 DNA reads TGTGCCAGCAGCTCCCTTATTAGGGTCGCCCAAGAGACCCAGTACTTC.

The sample holds many counts of this clonotype. The chain is built from TRBV20-1 and TRBJ2-4, with TRBD2 matching over 7 bases. Germline V CDR1 and CDR2: DFQATT, SNEGSKA (reference sequence). Trimming took 6 bases from V and 0 from J; bases not matched to a gene: 11. The CDR3 is made up of 16 amino acids. The CDR3 DNA follows: TGCAGTGCCCCCGGGGGGACTACTATAGCCAAAAACATTCAGTACTTC. This codes for CSAPGGTTIAKNIQYF.

There are many counts of this clonotype. The rearrangement links TRBV10-3 to TRBJ1-6; 9 bases are a match to TRBD1. The germline CDR1 and CDR2 sequences are ENHRY and SYGVKD. The trim removed 10 bases at V and 10 bases at J, leaving 14 bases unmatched. The CDR3 extends over 15 amino acids. The CDR3 sequence: CATFNRDREQSPLHF. In DNA, the CDR3 is TGTGCCACCTTTAATAGGGACAGGGAACAGTCACCCCTCCACTTT.

This clonotype was picked up many times. The chain links TRBV9 to TRBJ2-1; D not certain. This CDR3 has 16 residues. The germline gives CDR1 SGDLS, CDR2 YYNGEE. V lost 0 bases and J 0 bases, leaving 10 bases between the germline ends. The CDR3 is CASSVAALSSYNEQFF. CDR3 in DNA: TGTGCCAGCAGCGTAGCGGCCCTATCCTCCTACAATGAGCAGTTCTTC.

In its sample, this clonotype was seen many times. This chain connects TRBV27 to TRBJ2-1; TRBD1 aligns across 7 bases. V was clipped by 5 bases and J by 7 bases; unmatched bases: 8. The length of the CDR3 is 14 residues. Germline values: CDR1 MNHEY, CDR2 SMNVEV (reference sequence). The CDR3 DNA follows: TGTGCCAGCAGTCGACAGGGCGTTTCAAATGAGCAGTTCTTC. It encodes CASSRQGVSNEQFF.

This clonotype appeared many times. The chain couples TRBV29-1 to TRBJ1-1; D not resolved. Germline V gene lookup returns CDR1 SQVTM and CDR2 ANQGSEA. V was cut by 3 bases and J by 0 bases, with 11 bases left in between. This CDR3 has 14 amino acids. For the CDR3, the DNA is TGCAGCGTTGAGGGAAGCATTATGAACACTGAAGCTTTCTTT. Amino acid sequence: CSVEGSIMNTEAFF. Full variable domain (rest looked up from reference TRBV29-1 and TRBJ1-1): SAVISQKPSRDICQRGTSLTIQCQVDSQVTMMFWYRQQPGQSLTLIATANQGSEATYESGFVIDKFPISRPNLTFSTLTVSNMSPEDSSIYLCSVEGSIMNTEAFFGQGTRLTVV.

The table lists this clonotype with many counts. The V and J genes are TRBV12-3 or TRBV12-4 and TRBJ2-5, with D unclear. The CDR3 contains 10 residues. Trimming shortened V by 8 bases and J by 5 bases, and 6 bases separated the two germline ends. CDR3 amino acids: CASVRETQYF. For the CDR3, the DNA is TGTGCCAGCGTCCGTGAGACCCAGTACTTC.

There are many counts of this clonotype. This chain joins TRBV12-3 or TRBV12-4 and TRBJ2-5; no clear D. V was pared by 2 bases and J by 4 bases, with 5 bases between. CDR3 length: 12 amino acids. The CDR3 sequence is CASSLKIETQYF. The CDR3 DNA reads as TGTGCCAGCAGTTTAAAGATAGAGACCCAGTACTTC.

This clonotype was detected ten times or more. The DNA for the CDR3 is TGTGCCAGCAGTTTCTGGGTCGGGGGGGGATACAATGAGCAGTTCTTC. It yields the protein CASSFWVGGGYNEQFF. The chain joins TRBV12-3 or TRBV12-4 to TRBJ2-1; 8 nucleotides line up with TRBD2. V was pared by 3 bases and J by 4 bases, with 8 bases of the junction left unmatched. CDR3 length: 16 amino acids.